Presented here are 30 T cell receptor beta chains from one specimen sequenced in a study of cytotoxic CD8 clonotypes in ibrutinib-treated CLL. Some clones are missing from TCRdb's copy, which holds only in-frame ones; the method was immunoSEQ multiplex PCR. The repertoire holds 35,000 to 45,000 clones, with roughly 69% as singletons. The sample was PBMCs, taken after 12 months of ibrutinib treatment. These TCRs come from a human donor with chronic lymphocytic leukemia.

The rearrangement links TRBV7-2 to TRBJ2-1; D is uncertain. Per germline, CDR1 SGHTA and CDR2 FQGNSA. There are 16 residues in the CDR3. V was pared by 5 bases and J by 4 bases, with 18 bases between. The CDR3 loop is CASSTESARRYNEQFF. DNA for the CDR3: TGTGCCAGCAGCACCGAATCCGCCCGGAGATACAATGAGCAGTTCTTC.

V is TRBV28 and J is TRBJ1-1; D call uncertain. The ends were cut back, 3 bases at V and 6 bases at J, with 17 bases in the middle. CDR1 is MDHEN and CDR2 is SYDVKM in the germline V gene. This CDR3 region has 15 residues. CDR3 sequence reads: CASSLVVGREAEAFF. CDR3 nucleotides: TGTGCCAGCAGTTTGGTCGTCGGCCGCGAGGCTGAAGCTTTCTTT.

The gene calls are TRBV28 and TRBJ1-1; TRBD1 matches at 8 bases. This CDR3 contains 14 residues. Germline V CDR1 and CDR2: MDHEN, SYDVKM. J was trimmed by 4 bases and V by 7 bases; bases with no gene match: 8. The CDR3 sequence: CASTFLDRATEAFF. In DNA form, the CDR3 reads TGTGCCAGCACCTTTTTGGACAGGGCCACTGAAGCTTTCTTT.

The chain uses TRBV9 and TRBJ2-7; TRBD1 agrees at 7 bases. From germline, CDR1 is SGDLS and CDR2 YYNGEE. The V segment lost 4 bases and the J segment 9 bases; nucleotides outside the gene matches: 10. The CDR3 consists of 13 residues. The CDR3 loop reads CASSTRQGSPQYF. CDR3 coding DNA: TGTGCCAGCAGCACCCGACAGGGTTCACCGCAGTACTTC.

The gene calls are TRBV7-9 and TRBJ2-7; D unclear. The CDR3 is 11 amino acids. V lost 1 base and J 5 bases, leaving 3 bases between the germline ends. Germline CDR1 reads SEHNR; CDR2 reads FQNEAQ (reference sequence). The CDR3 coding sequence is TGTGCCAGCAGCTTAGTCCACGAGCAGTACTTC. Translation gives CASSLVHEQYF.

The chain links TRBV7-9 to TRBJ2-3, with no clear D. This CDR3 region has 16 residues. V lost 3 bases and J 0 bases, leaving 13 bases between the germline ends. Germline lookup yields CDR1 SEHNR and CDR2 FQNEAQ (reference sequence). CDR3 nucleotides: TGTGCCAGCAGCTTGAGGTCCGCGTATAGCACAGATACGCAGTATTTT. As protein: CASSLRSAYSTDTQYF.

The rearrangement uses TRBV27 and TRBJ2-3; the D gene is possibly TRBD2 (5 bases). From germline, CDR1 is MNHEY and CDR2 SMNVEV (reference sequence). Trimming pared 4 bases from V and 2 bases from J, leaving 16 bases between. The CDR3 totals 16 residues. CDR3 residues: CASSSIRGSYTDTQYF. CDR3 nucleotide sequence: TGTGCCAGCAGTTCGATCAGAGGGTCTTACACAGATACGCAGTATTTT.

This chain links TRBV29-1 with TRBJ1-1; no firm D call. Germline V lookup: CDR1 SQVTM, CDR2 ANQGSEA. V was pared by 7 bases and J by 6 bases, with 18 bases between. The CDR3 length is 13 residues. The CDR3 DNA is TGCAGCGGCCGTATGAGGGCTAACCCTGAAGCTTTCTTT. Encoded protein: CSGRMRANPEAFF.

The chain is built from TRBV6-6 and TRBJ2-5; D remains unclear. This CDR3 is built from 13 residues. V gave up 5 bases and J gave up 7 bases, with 14 bases separating them. Germline V lookup: CDR1 MNHNY, CDR2 SVGAGI (reference sequence). This CDR3 is CASSRTEQPTQYF. For the CDR3, the DNA is TGTGCCAGCAGTCGAACCGAACAGCCGACCCAGTACTTC.

The gene calls are TRBV7-9 and TRBJ2-3, with 9 bases that match TRBD2. The V and J ends lost 5 bases and 4 bases, in that order; junction bases with no gene match: 10. Germline V CDR1 and CDR2: SEHNR, FQNEAQ (reference sequence). The CDR3 totals 16 residues. The CDR3 reads CASSIGGGVKADTQYF. The CDR3 DNA reads as TGTGCCAGCAGCATCGGCGGGGGGGTAAAGGCAGATACGCAGTATTTT.

The chain has TRBV5-4 and TRBJ1-2, with D possibly being TRBD1 (6 bases). Trimming took 1 base from V and 0 from J, leaving 10 bases between them. The germline V gene encodes CDR1 SGHNT and CDR2 YYREEE (reference sequence). The CDR3 extends over 15 amino acids. The CDR3 region is CASSLTPGANYGYTF. In nucleotides, the CDR3 is TGTGCCAGCAGCTTGACCCCAGGGGCTAACTATGGCTACACCTTC.

This clone was picked up a small number of times. The chain uses TRBV9 and TRBJ2-2; possible D gene TRBD2, 5 bases. In germline, CDR1 is SGDLS, CDR2 YYNGEE. This CDR3 has 13 residues. The germline V and J ends were trimmed by 3 bases and 6 bases, with 9 bases remaining between them. CDR3 in amino acids: CASSERGSGELFF. CDR3 nucleotide sequence: TGTGCCAGCAGCGAACGAGGGTCCGGGGAGCTGTTTTTT.

The V and J genes are TRBV19 and TRBJ2-7, with 13 bases fitting TRBD2. CDR1 LNHDA and CDR2 SQIVND come from the germline V gene (reference sequence). CDR3 length: 14 amino acids. After removal of 7 bases from V and 4 bases from J, the junction contained 4 bases not matched to a gene. Here the CDR3 DNA reads TGTGCCAGTACCTGGACTAGCGGGAGTTACGAGCAGTACTTC. Translated: CASTWTSGSYEQYF.

This clone was counted a single time. This rearrangement joins TRBV27 to TRBJ2-3; 7 bases line up with TRBD2. V lost 7 bases, J lost 3 bases, and 4 bases stayed unmatched. The CDR3 is 13 amino acids. CDR1 and CDR2 (germline): MNHEY, SMNVEV (reference sequence). CDR3 region: CASTRSGTDTQYF. The CDR3 nucleotides are TGTGCCAGCACCCGTAGCGGGACAGATACGCAGTATTTT.

The V and J genes are TRBV7-6 and TRBJ2-2; D assignment may be TRBD1 or TRBD2 (5 bases each). This CDR3 comprises 17 residues. Germline values: CDR1 SGHVS, CDR2 FNYEAQ. V lost 7 bases and J 2 bases, leaving 20 bases between the germline ends. In nucleotides, the CDR3 is TGTGCCAGCATCCAAACCCCTTGGGGGTCTAACACCGGGGAGCTGTTTTTT. It yields the protein CASIQTPWGSNTGELFF.

V usage is TRBV27 and J usage is TRBJ2-7; the match to TRBD1 covers 10 bases. Per the germline V gene, CDR1 is MNHEY and CDR2 is SMNVEV (reference sequence). Unmatched junction bases numbered 9, after V lost 6 bases and J lost 7 bases. This CDR3 comprises 14 residues. The CDR3 DNA reads TGTGCCAGCAGCTTCCGGGACAGGGGTAGAGAGCAGTACTTC. As protein: CASSFRDRGREQYF.

Concerning this clone itself: The junction and the germline gene differ at one end; a read error may be behind it. This chain uses TRBV6-6 with TRBJ2-3; D not certain. From germline, CDR1 is MNHNY and CDR2 SVGAGI (reference sequence). This CDR3 has 13 residues. CDR3 region: CASSDSPTDTQYF. The CDR3 coding sequence is TGTGCCAGCAGTGACTCCCCCACAGATACGCAGTATTTT.

This rearrangement joins TRBV19 to TRBJ1-2; D is possibly TRBD1 (5 bases). The CDR3 has 14 residues. Germline CDR1 LNHDA, CDR2 SQIVND (reference sequence). Trimming left V 7 bases short and J 3 bases short, with 15 bases between. The CDR3 nucleotides are TGTGCCAGTAAGCCCCCCTCGGGGGACTATGGCTACACCTTC. Protein product: CASKPPSGDYGYTF.

This rearrangement joins TRBV19 to TRBJ2-5, with D hard to call. The CDR3 sequence is 11 residues long. Trimming left V 1 base short and J 6 bases short, with 3 bases between. Germline-derived CDR1 and CDR2 are LNHDA and SQIVND (reference sequence). The CDR3 spells CASSIGKTQYF. Written as DNA, the CDR3 is TGTGCCAGTAGTATAGGGAAGACCCAGTACTTC. The entire variable domain, with the rest obtained from reference TRBV19 and TRBJ2-5, is as follows: DGGITQSPKYLFRKEGQNVTLSCEQNLNHDAMYWYRQDPGQGLRLIYYSQIVNDFQKGDIAEGYSVSREKKESFPLTVTSAQKNPTAFYLCASSIGKTQYFGPGTRLLVL.

This clone was seen a few times. The CDR3 sequence is CASRVDSSPYEQYF. The CDR3 coding sequence is TGCGCCAGCAGGGTGGACAGTAGCCCCTACGAGCAGTACTTC. This chain connects TRBV5-1 to TRBJ2-7; D possibly corresponds to TRBD1 (6 bases). V lost 5 bases and J lost 2, with 14 bases in between. The CDR3 consists of 14 residues. CDR1 is SGHRS and CDR2 is YFSETQ in the germline V gene.

The rearrangement links TRBV6-6 to TRBJ2-5; the match to TRBD2 covers 13 bases. The V gene's germline CDR1 is MNHNY and CDR2 SVGAGI (reference sequence). The CDR3 loop spans 16 amino acids. The ends lost 4 bases at V and 6 bases at J; junction bases unmatched: 8. CDR3 DNA: TGTGCCAGCAGTTCCTGGACTAGCGGGAGCGGAAAGACCCAGTACTTC. Residues: CASSSWTSGSGKTQYF.

The table lists this clone with a count of one. Here the CDR3 DNA reads TGTGCCAGTAGTACAACCGGACTAGCGGAGACAGATACGCAGTATTTT. Amino acid sequence: CASSTTGLAETDTQYF. This rearrangement joins TRBV19 to TRBJ2-3, with 10 nucleotides matching TRBD2. This CDR3 contains 16 residues. The junction had 7 bases not matched to a gene; V was cut back by 4 bases and J by 3 bases. Germline V lookup: CDR1 LNHDA, CDR2 SQIVND (reference sequence).

This clone turned up a few times. The chain recombines TRBV20-1 with TRBJ2-5; D gene uncertain. Germline V gene sequence: CDR1 DFQATT, CDR2 SNEGSKA (reference sequence). Trimming removed 3 bases at V and 0 bases at J, with 2 bases between. This CDR3 has 11 amino acids. The CDR3 here is CSASHQETQYF. The CDR3 DNA reads TGCAGTGCTAGCCACCAAGAGACCCAGTACTTC.

The chain is built from TRBV29-1 and TRBJ1-3; 11 nucleotides align to TRBD1. This CDR3 region has 14 residues. Germline trimming cut 8 bases from V and 0 bases from J; bases unmatched to any gene: 3. Germline CDR1 SQVTM, CDR2 ANQGSEA. The DNA for the CDR3 is TGCAGCATAGGGACAGGGGGCTCTGGAAACACCATATATTTT. This encodes CSIGTGGSGNTIYF.

This rearrangement joins TRBV6-6 to TRBJ2-1; tentative D call: TRBD1 (6 bases). Trimming pared 4 bases from V and 5 bases from J, leaving 12 bases between. From germline, CDR1 is MNHNY and CDR2 SVGAGI (reference sequence). The CDR3 has 14 residues. In DNA, the CDR3 is TGTGCCAGCAGTTTCTTCGGGACAAACAATGAGCAGTTCTTC. This encodes CASSFFGTNNEQFF.

The chain carries TRBV5-5 and TRBJ2-5, with D possibly called TRBD1 or TRBD2 (5 bases each). The V gene lost 4 bases and the J gene lost 7 bases, with 14 bases spanning the gap. CDR3 length equals 13 residues. Germline-derived CDR1 and CDR2 are SGHKS and YYEKEE (reference sequence). The CDR3 region is CASSPVGDGTQYF. The DNA for the CDR3 is TGTGCCAGCAGCCCCGTAGGGGACGGGACCCAGTACTTC. Full variable domain (outside the CDR3, taken from reference TRBV5-5 and TRBJ2-5): DAGVTQSPTHLIKTRGQQVTLRCSPISGHKSVSWYQQVLGQGPQFIFQYYEKEERGRGNFPDRFSARQFPNYSSELNVNALLLGDSALYLCASSPVGDGTQYFGPGTRLLVL.

The chain has TRBV11-2 and TRBJ1-1, with no clear D. The V gene lost 1 base and the J gene lost 5 bases, with 8 bases spanning the gap. The CDR3 covers 13 residues. Germline CDR1 SGHAT, CDR2 FQNNGV. The CDR3 bases are TGTGCCAGCAGCTTAGTAGAGGTAACTGAAGCTTTCTTT. Its translation is CASSLVEVTEAFF.

V usage is TRBV18 and J usage is TRBJ2-7; 8 bases line up with TRBD1. Trimming at V came to 4 bases and at J to 2 bases, leaving 4 bases not matched to a gene. Per the germline V gene, CDR1 is KGHSH and CDR2 is LQKENI. This CDR3 is 14 amino acids long. CDR3 sequence reads: CASSQGTGTYEQYF. As DNA, the CDR3 is TGTGCCAGCTCACAGGGGACAGGTACCTACGAGCAGTACTTC.

The chain uses TRBV11-3 and TRBJ2-2, with TRBD2 identical over 9 bases. The V gene end was trimmed by 5 bases and the J gene end by 4 bases; junction bases not matched to a gene: 2. The CDR3 has 14 residues. Germline assignment: CDR1 SGHNT and CDR2 YENEEA. The CDR3 bases are TGTGCCAGCAGCCTGACTAGCGGCACCGGGGAGCTGTTTTTT. Its translation: CASSLTSGTGELFF.

The rearrangement uses TRBV5-4 and TRBJ1-3; TRBD1 might be the D (5 bases). This CDR3 is built from 15 residues. The V end lost 4 bases, the J end lost 0 bases, and 11 bases lay between the germline ends. CDR1 SGHNT and CDR2 YYREEE come from the germline V gene (reference sequence). Here the CDR3 DNA reads TGTGCCAGCAGCCCGGGACGTAGCTCTGGAAACACCATATATTTT. Protein: CASSPGRSSGNTIYF.